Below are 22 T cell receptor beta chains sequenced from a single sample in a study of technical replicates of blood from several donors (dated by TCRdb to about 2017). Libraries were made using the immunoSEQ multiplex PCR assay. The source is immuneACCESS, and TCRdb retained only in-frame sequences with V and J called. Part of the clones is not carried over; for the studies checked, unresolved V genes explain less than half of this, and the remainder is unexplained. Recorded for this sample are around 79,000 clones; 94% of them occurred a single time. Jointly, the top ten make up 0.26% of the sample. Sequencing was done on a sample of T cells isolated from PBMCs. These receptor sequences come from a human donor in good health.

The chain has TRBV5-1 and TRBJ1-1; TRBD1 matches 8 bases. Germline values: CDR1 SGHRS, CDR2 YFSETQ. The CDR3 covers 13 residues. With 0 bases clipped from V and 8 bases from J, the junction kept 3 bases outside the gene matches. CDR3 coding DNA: TGCGCCAGCAGCTTGGCAGGGACAGGAGAAGCTTTCTTT. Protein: CASSLAGTGEAFF.

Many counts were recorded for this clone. The CDR3 nucleotides read TGTGCCTGGAGTACCTCCGGGACAGGGAAGAACACTGAAGCTTTCTTT. Encoded protein: CAWSTSGTGKNTEAFF. The chain joins TRBV30 to TRBJ1-1; TRBD1 matches 9 bases. The CDR3 totals 16 residues. The trim removed 2 bases at V and 1 base at J, leaving 8 bases unmatched. Germline loops: CDR1 GTSNPN, CDR2 SVGIG (reference sequence).

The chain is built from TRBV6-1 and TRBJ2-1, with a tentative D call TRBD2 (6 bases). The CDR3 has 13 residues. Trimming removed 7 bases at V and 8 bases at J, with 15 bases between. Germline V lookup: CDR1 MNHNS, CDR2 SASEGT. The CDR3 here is CASTIAGGYEQFF. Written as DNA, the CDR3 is TGTGCCAGCACCATTGCCGGGGGATATGAGCAGTTCTTC.

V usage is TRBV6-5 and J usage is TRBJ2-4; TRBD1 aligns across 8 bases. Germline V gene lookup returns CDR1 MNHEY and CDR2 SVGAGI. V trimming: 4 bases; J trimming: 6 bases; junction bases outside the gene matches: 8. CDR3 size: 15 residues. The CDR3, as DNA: TGTGCCAGCAGTTCCCAGGGACAGGCCCTAAACATTCAGTACTTC. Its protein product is CASSSQGQALNIQYF.

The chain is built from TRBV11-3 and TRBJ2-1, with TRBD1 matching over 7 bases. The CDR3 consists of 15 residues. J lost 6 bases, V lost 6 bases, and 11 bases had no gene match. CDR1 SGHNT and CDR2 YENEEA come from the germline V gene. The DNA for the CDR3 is TGTGCCAGCAGTTTACAGGGGAGTGGGTTCAATGAGCAGTTCTTC. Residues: CASSLQGSGFNEQFF.

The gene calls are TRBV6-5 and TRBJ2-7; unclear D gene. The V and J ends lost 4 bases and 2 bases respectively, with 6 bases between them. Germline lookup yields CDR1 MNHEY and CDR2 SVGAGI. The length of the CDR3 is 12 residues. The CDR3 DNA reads TGTGCCAGCAGTTCGTCCCCCTACGAGCAGTACTTC. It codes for CASSSSPYEQYF.

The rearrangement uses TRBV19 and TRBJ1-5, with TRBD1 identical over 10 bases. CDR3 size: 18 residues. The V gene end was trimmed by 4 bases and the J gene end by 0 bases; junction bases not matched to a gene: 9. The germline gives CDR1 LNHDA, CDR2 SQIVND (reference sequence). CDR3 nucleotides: TGTGCCAGTAGTAACCGGGACAGGGGTTCATATAGCAATCAGCCCCAGCATTTT. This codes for CASSNRDRGSYSNQPQHF.

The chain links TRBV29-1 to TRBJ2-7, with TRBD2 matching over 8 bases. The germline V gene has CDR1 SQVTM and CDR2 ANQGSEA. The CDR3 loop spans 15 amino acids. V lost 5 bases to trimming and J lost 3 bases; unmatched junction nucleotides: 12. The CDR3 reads CSVRDGSGSLYEQYF. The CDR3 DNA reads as TGCAGCGTTCGGGACGGGAGCGGGAGCCTCTACGAGCAGTACTTC.

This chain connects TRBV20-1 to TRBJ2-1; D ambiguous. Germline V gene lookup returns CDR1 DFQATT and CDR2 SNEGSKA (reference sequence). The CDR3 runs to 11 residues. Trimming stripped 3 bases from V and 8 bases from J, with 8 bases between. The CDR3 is CSASLSYEQFF. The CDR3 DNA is TGCAGTGCTAGCCTTAGCTATGAGCAGTTCTTC.

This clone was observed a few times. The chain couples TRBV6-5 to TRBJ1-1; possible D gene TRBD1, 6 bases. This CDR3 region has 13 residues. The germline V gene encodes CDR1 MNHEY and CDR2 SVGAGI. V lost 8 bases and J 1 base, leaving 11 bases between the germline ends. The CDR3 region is CASARQENTEAFF. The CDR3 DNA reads TGTGCCAGCGCTAGACAGGAGAACACTGAAGCTTTCTTT.

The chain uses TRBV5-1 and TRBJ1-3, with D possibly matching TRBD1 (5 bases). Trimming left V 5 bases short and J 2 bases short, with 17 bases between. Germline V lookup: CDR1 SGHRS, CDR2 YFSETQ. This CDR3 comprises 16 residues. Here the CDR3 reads CASSQGAQGTGNTIYF. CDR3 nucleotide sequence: TGCGCCAGCAGTCAAGGTGCTCAGGGAACTGGAAACACCATATATTTT.

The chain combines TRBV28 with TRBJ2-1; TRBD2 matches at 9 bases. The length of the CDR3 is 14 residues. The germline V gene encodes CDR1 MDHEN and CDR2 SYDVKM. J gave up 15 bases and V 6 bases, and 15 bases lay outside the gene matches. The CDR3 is CASRWTSAHGDGFF. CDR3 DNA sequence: TGTGCCAGCAGATGGACTAGCGCCCATGGGGATGGGTTCTTC. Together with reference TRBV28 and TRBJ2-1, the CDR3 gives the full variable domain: DVKVTQSSRYLVKRTGEKVFLECVQDMDHENMFWYRQDPGLGLRLIYFSYDVKMKEKGDIPEGYSVSREKKERFSLILESASTNQTSMYLCASRWTSAHGDGFFGPGTRLTVL.

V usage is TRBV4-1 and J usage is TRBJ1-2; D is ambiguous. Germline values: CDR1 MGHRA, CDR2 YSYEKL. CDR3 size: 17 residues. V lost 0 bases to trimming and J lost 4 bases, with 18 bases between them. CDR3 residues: CASSQEPLSGPLYGYTF. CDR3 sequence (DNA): TGCGCCAGCAGCCAAGAGCCCCTATCTGGGCCCCTCTATGGCTACACCTTC.

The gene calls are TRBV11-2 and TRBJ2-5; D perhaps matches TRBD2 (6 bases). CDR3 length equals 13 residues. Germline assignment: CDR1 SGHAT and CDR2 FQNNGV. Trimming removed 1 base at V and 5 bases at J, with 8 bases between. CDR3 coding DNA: TGTGCCAGCAGCTTAGGTGGGGGGGAGACCCAGTACTTC. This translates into CASSLGGGETQYF.

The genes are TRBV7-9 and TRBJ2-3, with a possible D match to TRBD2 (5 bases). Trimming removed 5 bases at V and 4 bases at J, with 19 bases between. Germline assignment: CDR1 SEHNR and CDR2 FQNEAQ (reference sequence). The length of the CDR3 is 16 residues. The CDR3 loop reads CASSTPIEGLSDTQYF. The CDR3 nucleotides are TGTGCCAGCAGCACACCCATCGAGGGTCTGTCAGATACGCAGTATTTT.

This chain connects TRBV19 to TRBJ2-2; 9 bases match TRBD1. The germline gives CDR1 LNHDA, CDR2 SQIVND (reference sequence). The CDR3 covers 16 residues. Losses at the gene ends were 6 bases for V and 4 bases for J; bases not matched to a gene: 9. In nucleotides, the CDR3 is TGTGCCAGTAGCTTCACAGGGGGCGCGGGCACCGGGGAGCTGTTTTTT. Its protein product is CASSFTGGAGTGELFF.

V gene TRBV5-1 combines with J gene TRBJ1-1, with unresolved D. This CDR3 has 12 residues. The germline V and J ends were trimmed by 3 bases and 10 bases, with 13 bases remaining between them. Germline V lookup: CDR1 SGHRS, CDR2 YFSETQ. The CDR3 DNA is TGCGCCAGCAGCTCCCCGACTAAGGGAGCTTTCTTT. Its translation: CASSSPTKGAFF.

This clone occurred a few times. CDR3 sequence reads: CASSLIRGEQYF. CDR3 nucleotides: TGTGCCAGCAGCTTAATCCGGGGCGAGCAGTACTTC. This chain connects TRBV7-3 to TRBJ2-7; D may be TRBD2 (5 bases). Between the trimmed V and J ends, which lost 1 base and 6 bases, there was a span of 7 bases. Germline lookup yields CDR1 SGHTA and CDR2 FQGTGA. CDR3 length equals 12 residues.

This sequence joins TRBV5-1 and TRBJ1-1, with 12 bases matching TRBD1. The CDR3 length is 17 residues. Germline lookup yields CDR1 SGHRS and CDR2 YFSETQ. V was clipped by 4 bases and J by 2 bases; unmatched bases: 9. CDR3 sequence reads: CASSPAGTGGPNTEAFF. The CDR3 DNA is TGCGCCAGCAGCCCCGCCGGGACAGGGGGCCCCAACACTGAAGCTTTCTTT. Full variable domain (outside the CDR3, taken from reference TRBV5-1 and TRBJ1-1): KAGVTQTPRYLIKTRGQQVTLSCSPISGHRSVSWYQQTPGQGLQFLFEYFSETQRNKGNFPGRFSGRQFSNSRSEMNVSTLELGDSALYLCASSPAGTGGPNTEAFFGQGTRLTVV.

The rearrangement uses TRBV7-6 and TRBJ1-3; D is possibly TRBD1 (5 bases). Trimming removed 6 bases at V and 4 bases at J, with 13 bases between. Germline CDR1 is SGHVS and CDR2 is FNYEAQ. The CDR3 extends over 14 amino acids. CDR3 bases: TGTGCCAGCAGGGGGGGACTTGCAGGAAACACCATATATTTT. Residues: CASRGGLAGNTIYF.

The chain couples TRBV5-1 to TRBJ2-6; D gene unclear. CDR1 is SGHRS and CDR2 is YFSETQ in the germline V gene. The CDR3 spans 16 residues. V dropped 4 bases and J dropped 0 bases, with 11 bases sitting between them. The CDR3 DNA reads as TGCGCCAGCAGCCACATTGATTCCTCTGGGGCCAACGTCCTGACTTTC. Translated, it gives CASSHIDSSGANVLTF.

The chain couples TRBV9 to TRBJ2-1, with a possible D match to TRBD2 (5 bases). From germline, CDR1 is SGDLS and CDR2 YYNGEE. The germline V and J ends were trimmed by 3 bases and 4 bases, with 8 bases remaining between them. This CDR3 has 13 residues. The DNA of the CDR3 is TGTGCCAGCAGCGCCGGGAATTACAATGAGCAGTTCTTC. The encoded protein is CASSAGNYNEQFF.